This entry concerns a single T cell receptor (beta chain). This specimen comes from a study of shared clonotypes between healthy human individuals. Study-level information: The people who gave samples were two women and a few men aged 18 to 49.

With 5 bases removed from V and 3 bases from J, the gap between germline ends came to 11 bases. Per the germline V gene, CDR1 is SEHNR and CDR2 is FQNEAQ (reference sequence). This CDR3 has 14 residues. Terminally differentiated effector memory CD45RA+ cells were excluded from the naive CD8 cells, which were CD45RO-negative and positively selected for CCR7. TCRdb keeps only in-frame clones here, not all; method: immunoSEQ multiplex PCR. The sample includes about 2 million clones, over 85% of them seen just once. This chain joins TRBV7-9 and TRBJ1-3; unclear D gene. Input material: naive CD8+ T cells sorted from blood. The clonotype originates from a man between 18 and 29 years old in good health. This CDR3 is CASSEIQGGNTIYF. The CDR3 region has the DNA TGTGCCAGCAGCGAGATCCAAGGTGGAAACACCATATATTTT.